The 2 T cell receptor beta chains given below trace back to one sample, sequenced in a study of regulatory T cells in long-lasting Graves disease. Arm-PCR of CDR3 regions and iRepertoire HTBI primers were used to build TCR beta libraries. TCRdb reanalysed the multiplex PCR reads using MiXCR and keeps one entry per CDR3 protein. The data hold about 560,000 distinct CDR3 sequences, with about 15% observed a single time. Sample time point: newly diagnosed GD, antithyroid drugs for less than 3 months. RNA isolated from PBMCs was used to make the TCR library. These data also featured in a second study, about T cells in Graves' hyperthyroidism and ophthalmopathy.

The material was peripheral blood mononuclear cells (PBMCs), obtained at new diagnosis, from a patient treated with antithyroid drugs. The receptors were gathered from a man younger than 35 with Graves disease.

The CDR3 protein is CASSIGNRGNQPQHF. CDR3 DNA sequence: TGTGCCAGTAGTATAGGGAACAGAGGTAATCAGCCCCAGCATTTT. This chain joins TRBV19 and TRBJ1-5, with D hard to call. V gave up 1 base and J gave up 4 bases, with 11 bases separating them. CDR1 and CDR2 from the germline V gene are LNHDA and SQIVND (reference sequence). The CDR3 totals 15 residues.

At least ten counts were recorded for this clonotype. The chain uses TRBV12-3 or TRBV12-4 and TRBJ1-2, with 8 bases lining up with TRBD1. This CDR3 has 14 amino acids. V gave up 6 bases and J gave up 5 bases; unmatched junction bases: 8. The DNA for the CDR3 is TGTGCCAGCAGACCTCAGGGGGCGAGGTATGGCTACACCTTC. Translation: CASRPQGARYGYTF.